The 18 T cell receptor beta chains given below trace back to one sample, sequenced in a study of blood T cell repertoires in COVID-19. The method was immunoSEQ multiplex PCR; TCRdb's version includes in-frame clones alone and lacks a portion of them. The sample holds 150,000 or so clones; more than 70% are singletons and the top ten take roughly 14%. What was sequenced was peripheral blood. All receptors come from a man aged 18 to 30 with active or convalescent COVID-19.

The CDR3 DNA sequence: TGTGCCAGCAGCTTGGGACAGCCCACCGGGGAGCTGTTTTTT. The encoded protein is CASSLGQPTGELFF. This chain uses TRBV5-8 with TRBJ2-2, with D possibly matching TRBD1 (5 bases). CDR1 is SGHTS, CDR2 YDEGEE, per germline. The length of the CDR3 is 14 residues. V lost 0 bases to trimming and J lost 4 bases, with 7 bases between them.

In DNA form, the CDR3 reads TGCGCCAGCAGCGACACAGGGGATGAAGCTTTCTTT. Encoded protein: CASSDTGDEAFF. This chain joins TRBV10-1 and TRBJ1-1; 7 positions agree with TRBD1. Germline V CDR1 and CDR2: WNHNN, SYGVQD (reference sequence). CDR3 length: 12 residues. V shed 6 bases and J 7 bases; nucleotides not matched to a gene: 5.

The chain combines TRBV11-2 with TRBJ2-7; D possibly corresponds to TRBD2 (5 bases). Germline V lookup: CDR1 SGHAT, CDR2 FQNNGV. CDR3 length: 16 residues. V lost 5 bases and J lost 2, with 19 bases in between. The CDR3 DNA reads TGTGCCAGCAGCAGAATCAGTGGCGGAGGAACCTACGAGCAGTACTTC. This translates into CASSRISGGGTYEQYF.

CDR3 DNA: TGTGCCAGCAGCCAAGCTGTAGGGGGCAGAGAGACCCAGTACTTC. This gives the protein CASSQAVGGRETQYF. The chain uses TRBV3-1 (or the pseudogene TRBV3-2) and TRBJ2-5; 7 bases are a match to TRBD1. The CDR3 runs 15 residues. In germline, CDR1 is LGHDT, CDR2 YNNKEL (reference sequence). The junction had 6 bases not matched to a gene; V was cut back by 1 base and J by 4 bases.

This clone was seen just once. V is TRBV6-4 and J is TRBJ1-1; no clear D gene. The CDR3 consists of 13 residues. The ends were cut back, 6 bases at V and 4 bases at J, with 12 bases in the middle. CDR1 and CDR2 (germline): MRHNA, SNTAGT. CDR3 region: CASRAQRGTEAFF. In DNA, the CDR3 is TGTGCCAGCAGGGCCCAGCGGGGCACTGAAGCTTTCTTT.

The chain has TRBV5-8 and TRBJ2-5; 7 nucleotides line up with TRBD1. CDR1 and CDR2 from the germline V gene are SGHTS and YDEGEE. The CDR3 covers 14 residues. V shed 1 base and J 3 bases; nucleotides not matched to a gene: 3. The CDR3 DNA sequence: TGTGCCAGCAGCTTGCTTGGGACAGAAGAGACCCAGTACTTC. Amino acids: CASSLLGTEETQYF.

This clone occurred a few times. The V gene is TRBV23-1, the J gene TRBJ1-5; TRBD1 might be the D (5 bases). TRBV23-1 falls under the ORF class, with uncertain function. This CDR3 is built from 22 residues. CDR3 loop: CVPTSLVVGVGFTDRHNQPQHF. The CDR3 DNA is TGCGTCCCGACCTCACTTGTGGTAGGGGTAGGATTTACCGACCGCCACAATCAGCCCCAGCATTTT.

The chain uses TRBV2 and TRBJ2-5; 7 nucleotides agree with TRBD1. V lost 4 bases and J lost 1; bases outside the gene matches: 3. The CDR3 length is 14 residues. Germline V gives CDR1 SNHLY, CDR2 FYNNEI. The CDR3 here is CASSVQGVQETQYF. DNA of the CDR3: TGTGCCAGCAGTGTTCAGGGGGTCCAAGAGACCCAGTACTTC.

CDR3 in amino acids: CASSKWTGGGNEQFF. The CDR3 DNA reads as TGTGCCAGTAGTAAGTGGACAGGGGGGGGCAATGAGCAGTTCTTC. V usage is TRBV19 and J usage is TRBJ2-1, with 10 bases lining up with TRBD1. The CDR3 spans 15 residues. CDR1 and CDR2 from the germline V gene are LNHDA and SQIVND (reference sequence). With V trimmed by 4 bases and J by 6 bases, 6 bases remained unmatched.

The genes are TRBV2 and TRBJ2-3; a possible D gene is TRBD2 (5 bases). This CDR3 comprises 15 residues. The germline V gene has CDR1 SNHLY and CDR2 FYNNEI. The V end lost 7 bases, the J end lost 1 base, and 15 bases lay between the germline ends. The CDR3 protein is CASKAGGPGTDTQYF. In nucleotides, the CDR3 is TGTGCCAGCAAGGCGGGTGGCCCCGGCACAGATACGCAGTATTTT.

V is TRBV6-1 and J is TRBJ1-1; the D is unclear. Germline CDR1 is MNHNS and CDR2 is SASEGT. Trimming pared 1 base from V and 7 bases from J, leaving 13 bases between. This CDR3 is 14 amino acids long. The CDR3 loop is CASSEVLRRIEAFF. The CDR3 DNA is TGTGCCAGCAGTGAAGTACTGAGGCGCATTGAAGCTTTCTTT.

The CDR3 here is CASSWTEAYEQYF. CDR3 sequence (DNA): TGTGCCAGCTCATGGACAGAAGCCTACGAGCAGTACTTC. V gene TRBV18 combines with J gene TRBJ2-7; a weak D match, TRBD1 (6 bases). The germline V gene encodes CDR1 KGHSH and CDR2 LQKENI. The CDR3 totals 13 residues. V was trimmed by 5 bases and J by 2 bases, leaving 10 bases between them.

The chain has TRBV7-7 and TRBJ2-3, with 8 bases identical to TRBD2. V shed 1 base, J shed 3 bases, and the junction held 3 bases outside the gene matches. Germline assignment: CDR1 SSHAT and CDR2 FNYEAQ (reference sequence). CDR3 size: 15 residues. CDR3 in amino acids: CASSLGVAGTDTQYF. The DNA for the CDR3 is TGTGCCAGCAGCTTAGGGGTAGCGGGGACAGATACGCAGTATTTT.

The chain combines TRBV11-2 with TRBJ1-6, with unresolved D. Germline V lookup: CDR1 SGHAT, CDR2 FQNNGV. The V gene lost 3 bases and the J gene lost 8 bases, with 11 bases spanning the gap. This CDR3 has 14 residues. The CDR3 DNA reads as TGTGCCAGCAGCTTTATTGAGGATTATTCACCCCTCCACTTT. Its translation: CASSFIEDYSPLHF.

This clone was found once. The CDR3 coding sequence is TGTGCCAGCAGCCAAGTTCTAGCGGGAGGCAGCATAAGCGGGGAGCTGTTTTTT. Its translation: CASSQVLAGGSISGELFF. This rearrangement joins TRBV4-2 to TRBJ2-2, with 11 bases identical to TRBD2. Germline CDR1 LGHNA, CDR2 YNFKEQ. This CDR3 is 18 amino acids long. Trimming cost V 1 base and J 7 bases; bases outside gene matches: 11.

The CDR3 DNA sequence: TGTGCCAGCAGCCCACGAGGTAGTGGCATCGGATACGAGCAGTACTTC. Protein sequence: CASSPRGSGIGYEQYF. The rearrangement joins TRBV7-2 to TRBJ2-7; D ambiguous. The CDR3 is made up of 16 amino acids. Germline CDR1 is SGHTA and CDR2 is FQGNSA. V dropped 5 bases and J dropped 4 bases, with 21 bases sitting between them.

In DNA, the CDR3 is TGTGCCAGCAGCCCACGGGCTAGCGGGATAACCGGGGAGCTGTTTTTT. Protein sequence: CASSPRASGITGELFF. The rearrangement uses TRBV11-3 and TRBJ2-2; 9 nucleotides align to TRBD2. The CDR3 has 16 amino acids. With 5 bases clipped from V and 5 bases from J, the junction kept 9 bases outside the gene matches. CDR1 and CDR2 (germline): SGHNT, YENEEA.

This clone has more than one count but fewer than ten. The chain couples TRBV4-1 to TRBJ1-2; possibly TRBD1 for D (6 bases). The CDR3 is 16 amino acids. Germline CDR1 MGHRA, CDR2 YSYEKL. Trimming took 4 bases from V and 6 from J, leaving 21 bases between them. DNA for the CDR3: TGCGCCAGCAGCCCAGGCGGCCGGGGGGCTTACGATGGCTACACCTTC. The encoded protein is CASSPGGRGAYDGYTF.